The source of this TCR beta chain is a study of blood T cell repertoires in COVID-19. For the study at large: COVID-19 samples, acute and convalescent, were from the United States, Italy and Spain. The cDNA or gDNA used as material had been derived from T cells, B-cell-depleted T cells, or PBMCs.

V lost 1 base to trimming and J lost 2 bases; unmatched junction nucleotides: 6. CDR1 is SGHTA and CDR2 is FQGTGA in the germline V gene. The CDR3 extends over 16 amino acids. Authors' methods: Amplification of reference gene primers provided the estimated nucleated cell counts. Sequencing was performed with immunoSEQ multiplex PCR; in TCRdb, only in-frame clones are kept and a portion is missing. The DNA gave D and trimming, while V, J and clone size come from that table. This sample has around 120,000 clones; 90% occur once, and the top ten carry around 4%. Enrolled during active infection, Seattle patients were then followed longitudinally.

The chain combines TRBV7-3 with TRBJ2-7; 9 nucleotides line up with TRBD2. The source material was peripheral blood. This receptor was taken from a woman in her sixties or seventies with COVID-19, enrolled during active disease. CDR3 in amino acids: CASSLSGGVGTYEQYF. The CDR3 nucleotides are TGTGCCAGCAGCTTAAGCGGGGGGGTAGGGACCTACGAGCAGTACTTC.